Listed here are 29 T cell receptor beta chains from one sample, sequenced in a study of Ad26.COV2.S vaccination and SARS-CoV-2 variants (dated by TCRdb to about 2021). Library method: the immunoSEQ multiplex PCR assay. Sourced from immuneACCESS, this table was stored by TCRdb with only in-frame sequences that have V and J called. A share of the clones is absent; for the studies checked, an unresolved V gene accounts for under half, and the remainder has no known explanation. This sample lists 300,000 to 350,000 clones; around 81% were detected once. The ten largest clones represent 2.1% of the sample. What the treatment or condition label conveys for this sample: 19 received Ad26.COV2.S at low or high dose, single or two shots; 5 received placebo; per-sample allocation not given. For vaccine and placebo recipients, repertoires were sequenced using samples collected on day 63 after the first injection.

This specimen consisted of peripheral blood, obtained in a trial of Ad26.COV2.S vaccine versus placebo. These TCRs come from a person between 18 and 65 years old who received the Ad26.COV2.S COVID-19 vaccine or a placebo.

V is TRBV5-1 and J is TRBJ2-1; D gene unclear. Trimming took off 0 bases at V and 3 bases at J, with 10 bases between the two ends. This CDR3 has 15 residues. The germline V gene encodes CDR1 SGHRS and CDR2 YFSETQ. CDR3 loop: CASSLVSNDYNEQFF. The CDR3 DNA sequence: TGCGCCAGCAGCTTGGTTTCTAACGACTACAATGAGCAGTTCTTC.

The chain couples TRBV20-1 to TRBJ2-7; a possible D gene is TRBD2 (6 bases). V was cut by 3 bases and J by 5 bases, with 23 bases left in between. Germline CDR1 is DFQATT and CDR2 is SNEGSKA (reference sequence). CDR3 size: 16 residues. CDR3: CSASDPSGRYVDEQYF. CDR3 in DNA: TGCAGTGCTAGTGATCCTTCGGGGAGGTATGTCGACGAGCAGTACTTC.

Notes on this clone: The same CDR3 also results from other DNA sequences found in this sample. This chain links TRBV2 with TRBJ1-4, with a tentative D call TRBD1 (5 bases). The CDR3 runs to 13 residues. Germline lookup yields CDR1 SNHLY and CDR2 FYNNEI. V shed 6 bases and J shed 6 bases, with 11 bases lying between them. CDR3 DNA: TGTGCCAGCAGGTCGGGGGGGGATGAAAAACTGTTTTTT. Residues: CASRSGGDEKLFF. The full variable domain, in which reference TRBV2 and TRBJ1-4 provide the parts outside the CDR3, is EPEVTQTPSHQVTQMGQEVILRCVPISNHLYFYWYRQILGQKVEFLVSFYNNEISEKSEIFDDQFSVERPDGSNFTLKIRSTKLEDSAMYFCASRSGGDEKLFFGSGTQLSVL.

The V gene is TRBV11-2, the J gene TRBJ2-5; 11 positions agree with TRBD1. J was trimmed by 4 bases and V by 4 bases; bases with no gene match: 8. Looked up from germline, CDR1 is SGHAT and CDR2 is FQNNGV. CDR3 length equals 16 residues. CDR3 protein: CASSSKGTGGGETQYF. The CDR3 DNA is TGTGCCAGCAGCTCGAAAGGGACAGGGGGGGGAGAGACCCAGTACTTC. Complete variable domain (other parts from reference TRBV11-2 and TRBJ2-5): EAGVAQSPRYKIIEKRQSVAFWCNPISGHATLYWYQQILGQGPKLLIQFQNNGVVDDSQLPKDRFSAERLKGVDSTLKIQPAKLEDSAVYLCASSSKGTGGGETQYFGPGTRLLVL.

The V gene is TRBV11-3, the J gene TRBJ2-2; D not certain. Trimming stripped 3 bases from V and 4 bases from J, with 12 bases between. CDR1 is SGHNT, CDR2 YENEEA, per germline. The CDR3 extends over 15 amino acids. The CDR3 protein is CASSFGDRSTGELFF. CDR3 coding DNA: TGTGCCAGCAGCTTCGGCGACCGATCCACCGGGGAGCTGTTTTTT. Full variable domain (missing parts from reference TRBV11-3 and TRBJ2-2): EAGVVQSPRYKIIEKKQPVAFWCNPISGHNTLYWYLQNLGQGPELLIRYENEEAVDDSQLPKDRFSAERLKGVDSTLKIQPAELGDSAVYLCASSFGDRSTGELFFGEGSRLTVL.

CDR3 sequence reads: CASSFWGGQQYF. The CDR3 coding sequence is TGTGCCAGCAGTTTTTGGGGGGGGCAGCAGTACTTC. The chain employs TRBV28 and TRBJ2-7; a weak D match, TRBD2 (7 bases). This CDR3 region has 12 residues. The V gene's germline CDR1 is MDHEN and CDR2 SYDVKM. V gave up 3 bases and J gave up 8 bases, with 11 bases separating them.

The chain recombines TRBV5-1 with TRBJ2-3; 12 nucleotides match TRBD2. This CDR3 comprises 14 residues. CDR1 is SGHRS, CDR2 YFSETQ, per germline. J was trimmed by 12 bases and V by 0 bases; bases with no gene match: 5. CDR3 loop: CASSLEASGGVQYF. In DNA form, the CDR3 reads TGCGCCAGCAGCTTGGAGGCTAGCGGGGGGGTTCAGTATTTT.

The genes are TRBV5-4 and TRBJ2-1; D is unresolved. V dropped 5 bases and J dropped 9 bases, with 15 bases sitting between them. The V gene's germline CDR1 is SGHNT and CDR2 YYREEE (reference sequence). The CDR3 covers 13 residues. Here the CDR3 DNA reads TGTGCCAGCAGACCCGGGCGCGCCTCTGAGCAGTTCTTC. Its translation is CASRPGRASEQFF.

The V gene is TRBV7-9, the J gene TRBJ2-1; 13 bases are shared with TRBD2. CDR1 and CDR2 from the germline V gene are SEHNR and FQNEAQ (reference sequence). The V gene end was trimmed by 5 bases and the J gene end by 4 bases; junction bases not matched to a gene: 8. CDR3 length: 17 amino acids. CDR3 bases: TGTGCCAGCAGCGCCGGACTAGCGGGGGCCCTATACAATGAGCAGTTCTTC. Translation: CASSAGLAGALYNEQFF.

V usage is TRBV9 and J usage is TRBJ2-7; TRBD1 matches 7 bases. Germline V CDR1 and CDR2: SGDLS, YYNGEE. There are 16 residues in the CDR3. Trimming removed 4 bases from V and 6 bases from J; junction bases left unmatched: 16. CDR3 sequence: CASSPPEGARGREQYF. The CDR3 nucleotides are TGTGCCAGCAGCCCTCCCGAGGGGGCCCGCGGTCGCGAGCAGTACTTC.

The chain uses TRBV7-2 and TRBJ1-5, with TRBD1 identical over 7 bases. V lost 4 bases and J lost 7; bases outside the gene matches: 10. The CDR3 contains 15 residues. The germline CDR1 and CDR2 sequences are SGHTA and FQGNSA. The CDR3 DNA is TGTGCCAGCAGCTCGGCACAGGGGATGGGACAGCCCCAGCATTTT. It translates to CASSSAQGMGQPQHF.

The chain joins TRBV5-3 to TRBJ2-4, with 8 nucleotides matching TRBD1. TRBV5-3 is assigned to the ORF class and has an uncertain function. The CDR3 runs to 15 residues. V was pared by 2 bases and J by 6 bases, with 7 bases of the junction left unmatched. CDR3 coding DNA: TGTGCCAGAAGCTTCAGGGGGCGGTTCGGAAACATTCAGTACTTC. This codes for CARSFRGRFGNIQYF.

This clone occurred a few times. This sequence joins TRBV5-8 and TRBJ2-1; unclear D gene. Deletions cut 0 bases from V and 0 bases from J, with 13 bases between. This CDR3 spans 17 amino acids. Germline V gene lookup returns CDR1 SGHTS and CDR2 YDEGEE. The DNA of the CDR3 is TGTGCCAGCAGCTTGGTCTCTGGGCTTGGCTCCTACAATGAGCAGTTCTTC. The encoded protein is CASSLVSGLGSYNEQFF.

CDR3 sequence reads: CASSFGDPREKLFF. CDR3 in DNA: TGTGCCAGCAGCTTCGGGGACCCGAGAGAAAAACTGTTTTTT. The rearrangement joins TRBV11-2 to TRBJ1-4; D perhaps matches TRBD1 (5 bases). Deletions cut 3 bases from V and 8 bases from J, with 13 bases between. Germline V CDR1 and CDR2: SGHAT, FQNNGV. CDR3 length equals 14 residues.

This rearrangement joins TRBV6-4 to TRBJ2-3; D could derive from TRBD1 or TRBD2 (5 bases each). Per germline, CDR1 MRHNA and CDR2 SNTAGT. The CDR3 is made up of 17 amino acids. Trimming cost V 4 bases and J 8 bases, with 25 bases left between them. As DNA, the CDR3 is TGTGCCAGCAGTGCCTTGGGGACCGGGTCTGACGGGGTTACGCAGTATTTT. Translation: CASSALGTGSDGVTQYF.

The chain combines TRBV15 with TRBJ2-2, with D perhaps matching TRBD1 (6 bases). CDR1 is LNHNV and CDR2 is YYDKDF in the germline V gene (reference sequence). CDR3 length: 13 amino acids. Trimming shortened V by 6 bases and J by 6 bases, and 11 bases separated the two germline ends. CDR3 sequence (DNA): TGTGCCACCAGTGGCAGGGGCGCCGGGGAGCTGTTTTTT. The encoded protein is CATSGRGAGELFF. The full variable domain, with the rest looked up from reference TRBV15 and TRBJ2-2, is DAMVIQNPRYQVTQFGKPVTLSCSQTLNHNVMYWYQQKSSQAPKLLFHYYDKDFNNEADTPDNFQSRRPNTSFCFLDIRSPGLGDTAMYLCATSGRGAGELFFGEGSRLTVL.

This clone came up a few times. The V gene is TRBV5-1, the J gene TRBJ1-3; D is unclear. The CDR3 has 15 amino acids. V gave up 0 bases and J gave up 1 base, with 8 bases separating them. The germline CDR1 and CDR2 sequences are SGHRS and YFSETQ. CDR3 nucleotide sequence: TGCGCCAGCAGCTTGGCCGGGGTTTCTGGAAACACCATATATTTT. This translates into CASSLAGVSGNTIYF.

The V and J genes are TRBV6-2 or TRBV6-3 and TRBJ1-2, with TRBD1 as a possible D gene (5 bases). CDR1 and CDR2 from the germline V gene are MNHEY and SVGEGT. This CDR3 comprises 14 residues. V gave up 1 base and J gave up 4 bases, with 10 bases separating them. DNA for the CDR3: TGTGCCAGCAGTTACTTGCTGGGGGTCTATGGCTACACCTTC. Its translation is CASSYLLGVYGYTF.

This sequence joins TRBV28 and TRBJ2-7, with 9 nucleotides matching TRBD1. Looked up from germline, CDR1 is MDHEN and CDR2 is SYDVKM. The CDR3 loop spans 14 amino acids. J gave up 7 bases and V 5 bases, and 9 bases lay outside the gene matches. DNA of the CDR3: TGTGCCAGCAGTATCCAACAGGGGGCGGGGGAGCAGTACTTC. Protein sequence: CASSIQQGAGEQYF.

The CDR3 spells CASSPRSGQETQYF. The DNA of the CDR3 is TGCGCCAGCAGCCCACGGTCAGGGCAAGAGACCCAGTACTTC. The genes are TRBV5-1 and TRBJ2-5; possibly TRBD1 for D (5 bases). Germline values: CDR1 SGHRS, CDR2 YFSETQ. The V and J ends lost 4 bases and 2 bases respectively, with 12 bases between them. The CDR3 length is 14 residues.

V gene TRBV7-9 combines with J gene TRBJ2-7; a weak D match, TRBD2 (6 bases). The germline CDR1 and CDR2 sequences are SEHNR and FQNEAQ (reference sequence). This CDR3 is built from 18 residues. V lost 1 base and J 1 base, leaving 20 bases between the germline ends. The CDR3 is CASSLEAGGPYGSYEQYF. In DNA form, the CDR3 reads TGTGCCAGCAGCTTAGAGGCAGGAGGGCCCTACGGTTCCTACGAGCAGTACTTC.

The chain links TRBV19 to TRBJ2-1; TRBD1 matches at 7 bases. The germline V gene encodes CDR1 LNHDA and CDR2 SQIVND (reference sequence). CDR3 length equals 12 residues. Trimming at V came to 3 bases and at J to 10 bases, leaving 3 bases not matched to a gene. The CDR3 nucleotides read TGTGCCAGTAGTATTCCAGGGGGAGAGCAGTTCTTC. Residues: CASSIPGGEQFF. Using reference TRBV19 and TRBJ2-1 for the parts outside the CDR3, the full variable domain is DGGITQSPKYLFRKEGQNVTLSCEQNLNHDAMYWYRQDPGQGLRLIYYSQIVNDFQKGDIAEGYSVSREKKESFPLTVTSAQKNPTAFYLCASSIPGGEQFFGPGTRLTVL.

This clone was seen only a few times. The rearrangement links TRBV19 to TRBJ1-2, with 9 bases identical to TRBD1. CDR3 length: 15 amino acids. Unmatched junction bases numbered 11, after V lost 9 bases and J lost 3 bases. CDR1 and CDR2 from the germline V gene are LNHDA and SQIVND (reference sequence). CDR3 protein: CASRRGTGNDYGYTF. The DNA of the CDR3 is TGTGCCAGCAGAAGGGGGACAGGGAATGACTATGGCTACACCTTC.

The chain couples TRBV2 to TRBJ1-5; D might be TRBD1 (5 bases). Germline V CDR1 and CDR2: SNHLY, FYNNEI. The CDR3 consists of 19 residues. The ends were cut back, 3 bases at V and 0 bases at J, with 21 bases in the middle. In DNA form, the CDR3 reads TGTGCCAGCAGTGACCTTTTGTCCAGGGCTCGATATAGCAATCAGCCCCAGCATTTT. Its protein is CASSDLLSRARYSNQPQHF. Drawing the rest from reference TRBV2 and TRBJ1-5, the complete variable domain is EPEVTQTPSHQVTQMGQEVILRCVPISNHLYFYWYRQILGQKVEFLVSFYNNEISEKSEIFDDQFSVERPDGSNFTLKIRSTKLEDSAMYFCASSDLLSRARYSNQPQHFGDGTRLSIL.

This chain uses TRBV30 with TRBJ2-1, with 8 bases that match TRBD1. Unmatched junction bases numbered 3, after V lost 6 bases and J lost 8 bases. CDR3 length: 11 residues. In germline, CDR1 is GTSNPN, CDR2 SVGIG (reference sequence). The CDR3 loop is CACGQGYEQFF. DNA of the CDR3: TGTGCCTGTGGACAGGGCTATGAGCAGTTCTTC. Full variable domain (rest looked up from reference TRBV30 and TRBJ2-1): SQTIHQWPATLVQPVGSPLSLECTVEGTSNPNLYWYRQAAGRGLQLLFYSVGIGQISSEVPQNLSASRPQDRQFILSSKKLLLSDSGFYLCACGQGYEQFFGPGTRLTVL.

In nucleotides, the CDR3 is TGCGCCAGCAGCTTGGCCCTTGGACTTTCATACGAGCAGTACTTC. Translated, it gives CASSLALGLSYEQYF. The rearrangement joins TRBV5-1 to TRBJ2-7; possibly TRBD2 for D (5 bases). The CDR3 contains 15 residues. V lost 0 bases and J 4 bases, leaving 14 bases between the germline ends. Germline CDR1 reads SGHRS; CDR2 reads YFSETQ.

This clone has a single count. The chain uses TRBV29-1 and TRBJ2-5; a possible D gene is TRBD2 (7 bases). CDR3 length: 14 amino acids. Germline V gene lookup returns CDR1 SQVTM and CDR2 ANQGSEA. Trimming shortened V by 0 bases and J by 7 bases, and 15 bases separated the two germline ends. CDR3 sequence: CSVEDPGGLGTQYF. CDR3 DNA sequence: TGCAGCGTTGAAGATCCGGGGGGCCTGGGGACCCAGTACTTC.

This clone was counted only a few times. The chain links TRBV6-5 to TRBJ2-6, with 7 bases lining up with TRBD1. Germline CDR1 MNHEY, CDR2 SVGAGI. J gave up 0 bases and V 2 bases, and 1 base lay outside the gene matches. The CDR3 sequence is 16 residues long. CDR3 nucleotide sequence: TGTGCCAGCAGTTACAACAGGGGCTCTGGGGCCAACGTCCTGACTTTC. Protein sequence: CASSYNRGSGANVLTF.

In its sample, this clone was seen once. The chain has TRBV7-9 and TRBJ2-1; 9 positions match TRBD1. CDR1 and CDR2 from the germline V gene are SEHNR and FQNEAQ (reference sequence). V shed 4 bases, J shed 9 bases, and the junction held 13 bases outside the gene matches. This CDR3 is 16 amino acids long. CDR3 DNA sequence: TGTGCCAGCAGCTCACCTCCGGGACAGGGCCTTGGTGAGCAGTTCTTC. Amino acids: CASSSPPGQGLGEQFF.